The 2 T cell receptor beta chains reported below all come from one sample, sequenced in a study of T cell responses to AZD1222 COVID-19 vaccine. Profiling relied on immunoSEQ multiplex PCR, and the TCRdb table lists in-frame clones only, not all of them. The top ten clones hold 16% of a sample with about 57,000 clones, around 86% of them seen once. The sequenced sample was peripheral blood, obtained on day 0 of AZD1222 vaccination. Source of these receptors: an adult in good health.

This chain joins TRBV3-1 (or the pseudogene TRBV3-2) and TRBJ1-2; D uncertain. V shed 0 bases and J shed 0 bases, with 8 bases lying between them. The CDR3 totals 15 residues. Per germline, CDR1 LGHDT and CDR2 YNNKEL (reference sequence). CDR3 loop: CASSQDGGANYGYTF. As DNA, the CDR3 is TGTGCCAGCAGCCAAGACGGTGGAGCTAACTATGGCTACACCTTC.

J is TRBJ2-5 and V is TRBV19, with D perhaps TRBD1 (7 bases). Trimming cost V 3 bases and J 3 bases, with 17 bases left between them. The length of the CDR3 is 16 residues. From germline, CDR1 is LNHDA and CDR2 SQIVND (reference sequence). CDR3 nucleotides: TGTGCCAGTAGTATCCTAGGGGGCGGGATCGAAGAGACCCAGTACTTC. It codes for CASSILGGGIEETQYF.